A selection of T cell receptor beta chains follows, all from one sample in a study of PD-L1 blockade in urothelial cancer. Here immunoSEQ multiplex PCR was the method, and the copy in TCRdb shows in-frame clones only, minus some. The sample has some 71,000 clones; 70% to 90% are singletons. Here the sequenced sample was PBMCs, taken around atezolizumab (anti-PD-L1) treatment. Receptors were obtained from a man in his fifties or sixties with urothelial cancer. Both conserved end residues are part of each CDR3. The D gene is left open where the match is weak.

>TRBV7-9|.|TRBJ1-2
CASSFSSRGDGYTF
TGTGCCAGCAGCTTTTCTTCCCGGGGGGACGGCTACACCTTC
>TRBV7-2|TRBD1|TRBJ2-5
CASTRTGEETQYF
TGTGCCAGCACCAGGACAGGGGAAGAGACCCAGTACTTC
>TRBV5-8|.|TRBJ2-3
CASSLGGTDTQYF
TGTGCCAGCAGCTTGGGAGGGACAGATACGCAGTATTTT
>TRBV19|TRBD1|TRBJ1-5
CASSLPGQSGNQPQHF
TGTGCCAGTAGCTTACCGGGACAGTCCGGCAATCAGCCCCAGCATTTT
>TRBV13|.|TRBJ1-3
CASSLRAGLSGNTIYF
TGTGCCAGCAGCTTACGCGCAGGCCTCTCTGGAAACACCATATATTTT
>TRBV7-9|.|TRBJ2-7
CASSLSGGQGLYF
TGTGCCAGCAGCCTCTCCGGAGGGCAGGGCCTGTACTTC
>TRBV29-1|.|TRBJ2-5
CSVAGSQETQYF
TGCAGCGTTGCCGGGTCGCAAGAGACCCAGTACTTC
>TRBV29-1|.|TRBJ1-2
CSVEGIGGYTF
TGCAGCGTTGAAGGAATCGGTGGCTACACCTTC
>TRBV7-2|TRBD1|TRBJ1-2
CASTPVRTGLFYGYTF
TGTGCCAGCACCCCAGTTCGGACAGGGCTTTTCTATGGCTACACCTTC
>TRBV27|.|TRBJ1-2
CASRLSGASSGYGYTF
TGTGCCAGCAGGTTATCAGGAGCCAGTTCTGGCTATGGCTACACCTTC
>TRBV28|.|TRBJ1-2
CASSDHPAGNYGYTF
TGTGCCAGCAGTGACCATCCCGCGGGCAACTATGGCTACACCTTC
>TRBV7-2|.|TRBJ2-5
CASSRSRETQYF
TGTGCCAGCAGCAGAAGTCGGGAGACCCAGTACTTC
>TRBV11-2|.|TRBJ2-6
CASSFRDSGANVLTF
TGTGCCAGCAGCTTTCGGGACTCTGGGGCCAACGTCCTGACTTTC
>TRBV30|TRBD1|TRBJ2-7
CAWSVRQGNYEQYF
TGTGCCTGGAGTGTAAGACAGGGGAACTACGAGCAGTACTTC
>TRBV5-6|.|TRBJ1-2
CASSLPRSLANYGYTF
TGTGCCAGCAGCCTACCACGGTCCCTAGCTAACTATGGCTACACCTTC
>TRBV7-9|TRBD1|TRBJ2-2
CASLTQGRSTGELFF
TGTGCCAGCTTGACACAGGGGAGAAGCACCGGGGAGCTGTTTTTT
>TRBV5-1|.|TRBJ2-2
CASSPRESDSNTGELFF
TGCGCCAGCAGCCCAAGGGAGTCAGATTCGAACACCGGGGAGCTGTTTTTT
>TRBV7-2|.|TRBJ1-6
CASSPERGMVRNSPLHF
TGTGCCAGCAGCCCCGAGAGGGGGATGGTTAGGAATTCACCCCTCCACTTT
>TRBV7-9|TRBD1|TRBJ2-1
CASSLEWDRSNNEQFF
TGTGCCAGCAGCTTAGAATGGGACAGGTCGAACAATGAGCAGTTCTTC
>TRBV30|TRBD1|TRBJ1-3
CAWSPSGRGQGSGNTIYF
TGTGCCTGGAGTCCGTCAGGGAGGGGACAGGGGTCTGGAAACACCATATATTTT
>TRBV10-3|TRBD1|TRBJ1-2
CAISAEGDRGLYGYTF
TGTGCCATCAGTGCGGAAGGGGACAGGGGGCTCTATGGCTACACCTTC
>TRBV6-1|.|TRBJ1-1
CASSDGGPLNTEAFF
TGTGCCAGCAGTGACGGGGGACCACTGAACACTGAAGCTTTCTTT
>TRBV28|.|TRBJ2-6
CASSLERSGANVLTF
TGTGCCAGCAGTTTAGAGCGGTCCGGGGCCAACGTCCTGACTTTC
>TRBV7-9|TRBD1|TRBJ2-1
CASSQRGTGTGYNEQFF
TGTGCCAGCAGCCAAAGGGGGACAGGGACTGGATACAATGAGCAGTTCTTC